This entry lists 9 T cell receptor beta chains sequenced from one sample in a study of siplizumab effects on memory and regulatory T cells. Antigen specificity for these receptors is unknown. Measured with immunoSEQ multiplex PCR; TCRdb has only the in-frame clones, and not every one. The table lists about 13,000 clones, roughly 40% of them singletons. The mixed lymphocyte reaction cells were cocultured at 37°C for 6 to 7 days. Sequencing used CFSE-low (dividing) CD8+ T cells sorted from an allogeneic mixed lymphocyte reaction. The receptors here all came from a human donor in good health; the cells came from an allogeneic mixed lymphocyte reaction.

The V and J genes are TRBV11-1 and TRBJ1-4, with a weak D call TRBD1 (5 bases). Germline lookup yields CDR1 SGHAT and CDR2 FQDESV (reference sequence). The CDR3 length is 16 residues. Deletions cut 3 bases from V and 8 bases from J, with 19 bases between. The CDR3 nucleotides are TGTGCCAGCAGCTTCCTCCAAACTGCCAGGGACGAAAAACTGTTTTTT. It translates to CASSFLQTARDEKLFF. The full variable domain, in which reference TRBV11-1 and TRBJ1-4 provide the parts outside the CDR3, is EAEVAQSPRYKITEKSQAVAFWCDPISGHATLYWYRQILGQGPELLVQFQDESVVDDSQLPKDRFSAERLKGVDSTLKIQPAELGDSAMYLCASSFLQTARDEKLFFGSGTQLSVL.

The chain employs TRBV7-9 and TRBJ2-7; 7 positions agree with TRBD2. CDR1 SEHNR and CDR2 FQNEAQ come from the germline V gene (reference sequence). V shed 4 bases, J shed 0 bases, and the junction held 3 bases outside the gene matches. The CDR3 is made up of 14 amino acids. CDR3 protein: CASSWERDSYEQYF. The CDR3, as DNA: TGTGCCAGCAGCTGGGAGCGGGACTCCTACGAGCAGTACTTC.

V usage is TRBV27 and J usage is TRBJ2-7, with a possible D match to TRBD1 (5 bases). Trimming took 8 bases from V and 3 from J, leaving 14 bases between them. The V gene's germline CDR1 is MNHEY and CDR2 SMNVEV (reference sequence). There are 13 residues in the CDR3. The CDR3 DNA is TGTGCCAGCGGACATTTATTGGGCTACGAGCAGTACTTC. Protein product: CASGHLLGYEQYF.

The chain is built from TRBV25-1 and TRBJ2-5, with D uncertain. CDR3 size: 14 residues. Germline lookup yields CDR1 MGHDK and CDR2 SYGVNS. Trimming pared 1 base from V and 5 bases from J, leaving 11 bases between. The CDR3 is CASSEFIGLETQYF. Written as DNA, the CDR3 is TGTGCCAGCAGTGAATTTATAGGTCTGGAGACCCAGTACTTC.

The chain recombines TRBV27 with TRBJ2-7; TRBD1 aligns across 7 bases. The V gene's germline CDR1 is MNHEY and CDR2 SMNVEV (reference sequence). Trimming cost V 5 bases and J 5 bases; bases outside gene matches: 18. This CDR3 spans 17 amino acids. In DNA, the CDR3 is TGTGCCAGCAGTCTCCTCTCCCCCGCAGAAGGGGGCCACGAGCAGTACTTC. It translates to CASSLLSPAEGGHEQYF.

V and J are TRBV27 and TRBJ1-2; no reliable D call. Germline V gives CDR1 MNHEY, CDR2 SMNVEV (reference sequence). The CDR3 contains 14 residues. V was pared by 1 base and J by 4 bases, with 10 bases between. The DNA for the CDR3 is TGTGCCAGCAGTTTATTGGGCCCGGGCTATGGCTACACCTTC. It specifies CASSLLGPGYGYTF.

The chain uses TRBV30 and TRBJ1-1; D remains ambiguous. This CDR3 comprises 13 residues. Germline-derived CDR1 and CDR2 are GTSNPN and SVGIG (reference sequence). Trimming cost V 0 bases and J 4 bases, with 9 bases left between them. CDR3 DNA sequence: TGTGCCTGGAGTGTCTGGGAAGGCACTGAAGCTTTCTTT. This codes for CAWSVWEGTEAFF.

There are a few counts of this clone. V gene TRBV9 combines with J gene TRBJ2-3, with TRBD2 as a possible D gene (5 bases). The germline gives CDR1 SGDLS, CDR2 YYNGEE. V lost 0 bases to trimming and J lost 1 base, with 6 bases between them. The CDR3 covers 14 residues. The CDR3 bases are TGTGCCAGCAGCGTAGATAGCGGCACAGATACGCAGTATTTT. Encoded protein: CASSVDSGTDTQYF.

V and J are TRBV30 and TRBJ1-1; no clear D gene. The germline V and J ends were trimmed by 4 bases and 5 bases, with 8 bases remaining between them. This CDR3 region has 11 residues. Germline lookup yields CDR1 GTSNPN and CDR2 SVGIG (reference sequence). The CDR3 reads CAWTRGTEAFF. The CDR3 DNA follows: TGTGCCTGGACTCGCGGGACTGAAGCTTTCTTT. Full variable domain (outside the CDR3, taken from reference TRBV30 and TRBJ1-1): SQTIHQWPATLVQPVGSPLSLECTVEGTSNPNLYWYRQAAGRGLQLLFYSVGIGQISSEVPQNLSASRPQDRQFILSSKKLLLSDSGFYLCAWTRGTEAFFGQGTRLTVV.